These 16 T cell receptor beta chains came from one sample sequenced in a study of technical replicates of blood from a handful of donors. Produced via immunoSEQ multiplex PCR; TCRdb's table is partial and in-frame only. The sample comprises about 79,000 clones, more than 90% of which are singletons, and about 0.4% rests with the top ten. Sequenced sample: T cells isolated from PBMCs. The origin of the receptors is a human donor in good health. Some clones in this sample may be carry-over from other donors' samples.

The V and J genes are TRBV27 and TRBJ2-7; tentatively, D is TRBD1 (5 bases). The V gene lost 11 bases and the J gene lost 6 bases, with 14 bases spanning the gap. From germline, CDR1 is MNHEY and CDR2 SMNVEV (reference sequence). This CDR3 is built from 11 residues. CDR3 region: CASGDRREQYF. DNA of the CDR3: TGTGCCTCCGGAGACAGACGCGAGCAGTACTTC.

The V gene is TRBV19, the J gene TRBJ1-1, with D perhaps TRBD1 (6 bases). Germline values: CDR1 LNHDA, CDR2 SQIVND (reference sequence). V was clipped by 6 bases and J by 4 bases, with 9 bases between them. CDR3 size: 12 residues. The CDR3 protein is CASRRGGTEAFF. Written as DNA, the CDR3 is TGTGCCAGTAGGCGAGGGGGCACTGAAGCTTTCTTT.

The chain combines TRBV19 with TRBJ1-5, with D possibly being TRBD1 (5 bases). V was pared by 2 bases and J by 0 bases, with 11 bases between. The V gene's germline CDR1 is LNHDA and CDR2 SQIVND (reference sequence). The CDR3 is 16 amino acids. The CDR3 DNA reads TGTGCCAGTAGTATATTAGGGGAGGTTAGCAATCAGCCCCAGCATTTT. It yields the protein CASSILGEVSNQPQHF.

This sequence joins TRBV28 and TRBJ1-5, with TRBD1 matching 9 bases. Germline loops: CDR1 MDHEN, CDR2 SYDVKM. The V segment lost 5 bases and the J segment 7 bases; nucleotides outside the gene matches: 9. This CDR3 has 15 amino acids. The CDR3 region has the DNA TGTGCCAGCAGTCCAGATACAGGGACAGGGCAGCCCCAGCATTTT. It yields the protein CASSPDTGTGQPQHF.

V usage is TRBV30 and J usage is TRBJ2-5; possibly TRBD1 for D (6 bases). CDR1 is GTSNPN and CDR2 is SVGIG in the germline V gene (reference sequence). This CDR3 contains 13 residues. V lost 2 bases to trimming and J lost 7 bases, with 14 bases between them. The CDR3 coding sequence is TGTGCCTGGAGTCCAGGGGTGGAAGGGACCCAGTACTTC. Its translation: CAWSPGVEGTQYF.

In DNA, the CDR3 is TGTGCCAGTAGTATAGTATCCGGTTCTGAAGCTTTCTTT. Translated, it gives CASSIVSGSEAFF. The V and J genes are TRBV19 and TRBJ1-1; D not resolved. Trimming stripped 1 base from V and 6 bases from J, with 9 bases between. This CDR3 region has 13 residues. Germline CDR1 and CDR2: LNHDA and SQIVND (reference sequence).

The gene calls are TRBV6-5 and TRBJ2-7; D is ambiguous. The CDR3 sequence is 13 residues long. CDR1 and CDR2 (germline): MNHEY, SVGAGI. Trimming pared 2 bases from V and 4 bases from J, leaving 9 bases between. The CDR3 here is CASSYLEDYEQYF. The CDR3 nucleotides read TGTGCCAGCAGTTACCTCGAGGATTACGAGCAGTACTTC.

This rearrangement joins TRBV19 to TRBJ2-7, with D perhaps matching TRBD2 (5 bases). The CDR3 spans 15 residues. V shed 5 bases and J shed 3 bases, with 17 bases lying between them. Germline V gene data show CDR1 as LNHDA and CDR2 as SQIVND (reference sequence). The CDR3 loop reads CASSSGLPSIYEQYF. The CDR3 region has the DNA TGTGCCAGTAGTTCAGGACTTCCATCAATCTACGAGCAGTACTTC.

This clone appeared a few times. The J gene is TRBJ1-1, the V gene TRBV5-1; no reliable D call. The germline V gene has CDR1 SGHRS and CDR2 YFSETQ. Between the trimmed V and J ends, which lost 1 base and 1 base, there was a span of 11 bases. The CDR3 contains 15 residues. Here the CDR3 reads CASSLSSIKNTEAFF. The CDR3 DNA follows: TGCGCCAGCAGCTTGTCTAGCATAAAGAACACTGAAGCTTTCTTT.

The rearrangement links TRBV5-1 to TRBJ1-1; possibly TRBD1 for D (6 bases). The CDR3 consists of 15 residues. With 6 bases removed from V and 7 bases from J, the gap between germline ends came to 22 bases. Germline loops: CDR1 SGHRS, CDR2 YFSETQ. Here the CDR3 DNA reads TGCGCCAGCACCCTAGGCTGGGGGCTAGGAGTTGAAGCTTTCTTT. Its protein product is CASTLGWGLGVEAFF.

This chain joins TRBV28 and TRBJ1-5; the D is unclear. The germline V gene encodes CDR1 MDHEN and CDR2 SYDVKM. CDR3 length: 18 amino acids. With 5 bases removed from V and 0 bases from J, the gap between germline ends came to 20 bases. The CDR3 DNA reads as TGTGCCAGCAGTCCTGCCCCGACAAGCATTTATAGCAATCAGCCCCAGCATTTT. It translates to CASSPAPTSIYSNQPQHF. The full variable domain, in which reference TRBV28 and TRBJ1-5 provide the parts outside the CDR3, is DVKVTQSSRYLVKRTGEKVFLECVQDMDHENMFWYRQDPGLGLRLIYFSYDVKMKEKGDIPEGYSVSREKKERFSLILESASTNQTSMYLCASSPAPTSIYSNQPQHFGDGTRLSIL.

The chain recombines TRBV5-6 with TRBJ2-3; possibly TRBD1 for D (5 bases). The CDR3 extends over 15 amino acids. The germline gives CDR1 SGHDT, CDR2 YYEEEE. V gave up 0 bases and J gave up 4 bases, with 12 bases separating them. The CDR3 DNA is TGTGCCAGCAGCTTGGCGGCAGGGATCGCAGATACGCAGTATTTT. Protein product: CASSLAAGIADTQYF.

The J gene is TRBJ1-2, the V gene TRBV20-1, with D possibly TRBD1 on 6 matching bases. The germline V gene encodes CDR1 DFQATT and CDR2 SNEGSKA (reference sequence). The V end was cut by 6 bases, the J end by 9 bases, with 11 bases between. This CDR3 has 10 residues. CDR3 protein: CSAPQGSYTF. The CDR3 region has the DNA TGCAGTGCACCTCAGGGGAGCTACACCTTC.

V gene TRBV11-2 combines with J gene TRBJ1-1; D may be TRBD1 (6 bases). The CDR3 is made up of 12 amino acids. Germline CDR1 is SGHAT and CDR2 is FQNNGV. Trimming shortened V by 5 bases and J by 11 bases, and 15 bases separated the two germline ends. The CDR3 DNA sequence: TGTGCCAGCAGCCGAGGGGGAAGGGTGGCTTTCTTT. Its translation: CASSRGGRVAFF. Together with reference TRBV11-2 and TRBJ1-1, the CDR3 gives the full variable domain: EAGVAQSPRYKIIEKRQSVAFWCNPISGHATLYWYQQILGQGPKLLIQFQNNGVVDDSQLPKDRFSAERLKGVDSTLKIQPAKLEDSAVYLCASSRGGRVAFFGQGTRLTVV.

This chain links TRBV10-3 with TRBJ1-4; 7 bases agree with TRBD1. CDR1 and CDR2 (germline): ENHRY, SYGVKD. The length of the CDR3 is 14 residues. The trim removed 3 bases at V and 7 bases at J, leaving 5 bases unmatched. DNA for the CDR3: TGTGCCATCAGTGAAGGGACAGTGAGTGAAAAACTGTTTTTT. Translated: CAISEGTVSEKLFF.

The V gene is TRBV6-5, the J gene TRBJ2-7, with D possibly being TRBD2 (6 bases). Germline CDR1 and CDR2: MNHEY and SVGAGI. V was shortened by 5 bases and J by 3 bases, with 17 bases between the two germline ends. The CDR3 covers 15 residues. CDR3 sequence reads: CASSKPRDADYEQYF. The CDR3 coding sequence is TGTGCCAGCAGTAAACCGCGGGACGCAGACTACGAGCAGTACTTC.